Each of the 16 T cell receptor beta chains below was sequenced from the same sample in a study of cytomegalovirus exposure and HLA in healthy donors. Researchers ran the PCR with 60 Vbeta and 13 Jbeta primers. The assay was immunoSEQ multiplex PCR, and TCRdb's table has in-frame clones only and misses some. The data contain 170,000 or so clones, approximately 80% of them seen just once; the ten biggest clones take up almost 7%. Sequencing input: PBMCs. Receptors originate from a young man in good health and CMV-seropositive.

CDR3 bases: TGTGCCAGCAGCTTGGACAGGGCCCGGGGAAACATTCAGTACTTC. Its protein product is CASSLDRARGNIQYF. This chain connects TRBV5-8 to TRBJ2-4, with TRBD1 as a possible D gene (6 bases). The CDR3 runs 15 residues. V shed 0 bases and J shed 6 bases, with 13 bases lying between them. Germline CDR1 is SGHTS and CDR2 is YDEGEE.

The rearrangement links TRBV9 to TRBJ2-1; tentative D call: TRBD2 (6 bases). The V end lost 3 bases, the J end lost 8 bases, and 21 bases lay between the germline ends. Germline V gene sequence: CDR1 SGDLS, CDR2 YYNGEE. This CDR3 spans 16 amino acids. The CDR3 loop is CASSEGLSSAGDEQFF. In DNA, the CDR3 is TGTGCCAGCAGCGAGGGGCTCTCTAGCGCTGGCGATGAGCAGTTCTTC.

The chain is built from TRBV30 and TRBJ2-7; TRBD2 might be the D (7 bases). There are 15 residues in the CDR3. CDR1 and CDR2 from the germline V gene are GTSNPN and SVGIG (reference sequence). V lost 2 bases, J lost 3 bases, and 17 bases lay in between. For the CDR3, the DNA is TGTGCCTGGAGTCCCCCGGGCGGGGGCTTCTACGAGCAGTACTTC. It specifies CAWSPPGGGFYEQYF.

CDR3 in amino acids: CASSGSGLAGGPLINIQYF. DNA of the CDR3: TGCGCCAGCAGTGGATCGGGACTAGCGGGGGGGCCCCTTATTAACATTCAGTACTTC. This chain links TRBV10-1 with TRBJ2-4, with TRBD2 matching 16 bases. Germline V gene lookup returns CDR1 WNHNN and CDR2 SYGVQD (reference sequence). The V and J ends lost 4 bases and 7 bases, in that order; junction bases with no gene match: 13. The CDR3 is made up of 19 amino acids.

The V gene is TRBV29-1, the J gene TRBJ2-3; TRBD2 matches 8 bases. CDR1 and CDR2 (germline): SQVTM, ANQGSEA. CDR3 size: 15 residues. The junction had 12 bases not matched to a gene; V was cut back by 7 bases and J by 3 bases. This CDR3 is CSGKRGGFRTDTQYF. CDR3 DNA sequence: TGCAGCGGCAAACGGGGGGGATTTAGGACAGATACGCAGTATTTT.

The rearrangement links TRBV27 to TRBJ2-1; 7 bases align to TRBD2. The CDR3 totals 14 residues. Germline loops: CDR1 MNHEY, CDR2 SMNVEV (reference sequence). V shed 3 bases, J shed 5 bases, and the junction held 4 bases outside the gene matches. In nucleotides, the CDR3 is TGTGCCAGCAGTTTGGTGGGAGGGCACAATGAGCAGTTCTTC. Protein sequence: CASSLVGGHNEQFF.

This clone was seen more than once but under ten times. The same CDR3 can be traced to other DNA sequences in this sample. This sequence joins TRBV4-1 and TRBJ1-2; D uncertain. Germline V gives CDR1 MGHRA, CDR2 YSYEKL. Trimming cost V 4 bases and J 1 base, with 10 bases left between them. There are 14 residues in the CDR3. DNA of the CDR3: TGCGCCAGCAGCCGGATGACGGGTAACTATGGCTACACCTTC. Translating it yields CASSRMTGNYGYTF.

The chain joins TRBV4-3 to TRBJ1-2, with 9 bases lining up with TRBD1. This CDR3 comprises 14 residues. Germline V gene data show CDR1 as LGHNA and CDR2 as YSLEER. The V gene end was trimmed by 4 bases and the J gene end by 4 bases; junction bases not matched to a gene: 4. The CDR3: CASSPPGQGYGYTF. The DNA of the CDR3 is TGCGCCAGCAGCCCTCCGGGACAGGGCTATGGCTACACCTTC.

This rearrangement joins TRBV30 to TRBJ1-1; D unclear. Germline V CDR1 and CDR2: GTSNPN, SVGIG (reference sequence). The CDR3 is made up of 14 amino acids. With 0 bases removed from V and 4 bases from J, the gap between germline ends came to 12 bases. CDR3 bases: TGTGCCTGGAGTGTACGTCGGGAGGGCACTGAAGCTTTCTTT. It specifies CAWSVRREGTEAFF.

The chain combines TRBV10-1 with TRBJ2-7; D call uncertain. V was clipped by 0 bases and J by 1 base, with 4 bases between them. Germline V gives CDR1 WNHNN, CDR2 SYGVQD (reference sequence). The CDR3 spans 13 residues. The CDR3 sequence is CASSESSSYEQYF. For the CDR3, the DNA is TGCGCCAGCAGTGAGTCGAGTTCCTACGAGCAGTACTTC.

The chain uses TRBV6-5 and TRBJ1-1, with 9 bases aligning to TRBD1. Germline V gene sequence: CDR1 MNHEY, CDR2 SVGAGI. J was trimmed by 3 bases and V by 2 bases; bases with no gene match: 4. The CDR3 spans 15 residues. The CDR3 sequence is CASSYARQGDTEAFF. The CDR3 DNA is TGTGCCAGCAGTTACGCACGACAGGGGGACACTGAAGCTTTCTTT.

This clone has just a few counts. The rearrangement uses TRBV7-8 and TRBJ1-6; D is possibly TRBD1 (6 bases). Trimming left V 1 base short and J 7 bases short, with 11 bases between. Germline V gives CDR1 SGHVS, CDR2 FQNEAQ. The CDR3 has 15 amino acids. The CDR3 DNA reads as TGTGCCAGCAGCTTAGTCCGGCAGGGGAATTCACCCCTCCACTTT. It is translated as CASSLVRQGNSPLHF.

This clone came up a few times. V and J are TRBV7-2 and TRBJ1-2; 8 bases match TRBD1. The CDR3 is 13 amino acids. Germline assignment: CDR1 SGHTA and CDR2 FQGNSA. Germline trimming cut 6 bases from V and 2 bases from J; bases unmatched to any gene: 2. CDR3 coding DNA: TGTGCCAGCAGACGACAGGGGAACTATGGCTACACCTTC. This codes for CASRRQGNYGYTF. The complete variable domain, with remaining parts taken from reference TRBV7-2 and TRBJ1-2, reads GAGVSQSPSNKVTEKGKDVELRCDPISGHTALYWYRQSLGQGLEFLIYFQGNSAPDKSGLPSDRFSAERTGGSVSTLTIQRTQQEDSAVYLCASRRQGNYGYTFGSGTRLTVV.

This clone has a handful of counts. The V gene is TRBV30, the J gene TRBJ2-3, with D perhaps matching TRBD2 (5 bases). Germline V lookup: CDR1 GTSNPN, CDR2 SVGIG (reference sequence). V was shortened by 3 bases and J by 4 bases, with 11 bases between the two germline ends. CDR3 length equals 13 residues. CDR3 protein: CAWRGALADTQYF. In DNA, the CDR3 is TGTGCCTGGAGGGGAGCCCTAGCAGATACGCAGTATTTT. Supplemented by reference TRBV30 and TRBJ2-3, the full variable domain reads SQTIHQWPATLVQPVGSPLSLECTVEGTSNPNLYWYRQAAGRGLQLLFYSVGIGQISSEVPQNLSASRPQDRQFILSSKKLLLSDSGFYLCAWRGALADTQYFGPGTRLTVL.

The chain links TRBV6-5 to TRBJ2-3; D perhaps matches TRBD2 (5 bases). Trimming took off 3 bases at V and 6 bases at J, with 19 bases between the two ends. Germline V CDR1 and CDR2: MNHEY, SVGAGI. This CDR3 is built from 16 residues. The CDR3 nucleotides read TGTGCCAGCAGTTATAACTCGGGGAGACCCGCCGATACGCAGTATTTT. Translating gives CASSYNSGRPADTQYF.

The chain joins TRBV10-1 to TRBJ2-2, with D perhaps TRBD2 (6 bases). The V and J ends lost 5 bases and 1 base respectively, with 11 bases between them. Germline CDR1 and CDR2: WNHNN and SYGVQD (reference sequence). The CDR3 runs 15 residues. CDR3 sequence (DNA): TGCGCCAGCAGTCTTGTTAGCGGGAACACCGGGGAGCTGTTTTTT. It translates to CASSLVSGNTGELFF.